The rows below give T cell receptor beta chains drawn from one sample of a study of blood T cell repertoires in COVID-19. TCRdb's copy holds only in-frame clones and misses some; the assay was immunoSEQ multiplex PCR. The data show about 45,000 clones, over 90% seen once. Sequencing was done on a sample of peripheral blood. The receptor source for this set is a human donor in a cohort sampled during active COVID-19. Each CDR3 is given with its conserved first and last residue. Each record gives: clone size, V gene, CDR3 length, J gene, D gene, CDR3 protein, CDR3 DNA. A D gene is named only where the DNA matches it firmly. Rows may omit the clone size; those that give it use once, few, many or a size class.

clone size: -; V gene: TRBV7-2; CDR3 length: 14; J gene: TRBJ1-1; D gene: TRBD1; CDR3 protein: CASSLGTGNTEAFF; CDR3 DNA: TGTGCCAGCAGCCTGGGGACAGGGAACACTGAAGCTTTCTTT
clone size: once; V gene: TRBV18; CDR3 length: 16; J gene: TRBJ1-4; D gene: -; CDR3 protein: CASSPYQIATNEKLFF; CDR3 DNA: TGTGCCAGCTCACCCTACCAAATTGCAACTAATGAAAAACTGTTTTTT
clone size: -; V gene: TRBV5-8; CDR3 length: 15; J gene: TRBJ2-1; D gene: TRBD2; CDR3 protein: CASSNGLAGGNEQFF; CDR3 DNA: TGTGCCAGCAGCAATGGACTAGCGGGAGGCAATGAGCAGTTCTTC
clone size: once; V gene: TRBV24-1; CDR3 length: 12; J gene: TRBJ1-2; D gene: -; CDR3 protein: CATSETFGGYTF; CDR3 DNA: TGTGCCACCAGTGAAACATTCGGGGGCTACACCTTC
clone size: -; V gene: TRBV5-1; CDR3 length: 14; J gene: TRBJ2-1; D gene: TRBD2; CDR3 protein: CASSSSGGADEQFF; CDR3 DNA: TGCGCCAGCAGTTCAAGCGGGGGGGCAGATGAGCAGTTCTTC
clone size: -; V gene: TRBV27; CDR3 length: 13; J gene: TRBJ2-5; D gene: TRBD2; CDR3 protein: CASRGLAEETQYF; CDR3 DNA: TGTGCCAGCAGGGGACTAGCGGAAGAGACCCAGTACTTC
clone size: -; V gene: TRBV12-3/TRBV12-4; CDR3 length: 13; J gene: TRBJ2-5; D gene: TRBD1; CDR3 protein: CASTMDRDGTQYF; CDR3 DNA: TGTGCCAGCACCATGGACAGGGACGGGACCCAGTACTTC
clone size: -; V gene: TRBV6-1; CDR3 length: 15; J gene: TRBJ2-3; D gene: TRBD2; CDR3 protein: CASSEWGEGTDTQYF; CDR3 DNA: TGTGCCAGCAGTGAATGGGGGGAGGGAACAGATACGCAGTATTTT
clone size: few; V gene: TRBV6-5; CDR3 length: 15; J gene: TRBJ1-3; D gene: -; CDR3 protein: CASSLENYSGNTIYF; CDR3 DNA: TGTGCCAGCAGTTTAGAAAATTACTCTGGAAACACCATATATTTT
clone size: -; V gene: TRBV5-1; CDR3 length: 12; J gene: TRBJ2-7; D gene: -; CDR3 protein: CASSDSSYEQYF; CDR3 DNA: TGCGCCAGCAGCGACAGCTCCTACGAGCAGTACTTC
clone size: -; V gene: TRBV28; CDR3 length: 14; J gene: TRBJ1-2; D gene: -; CDR3 protein: CASSLLSGVYGYTF; CDR3 DNA: TGTGCCAGCAGTTTATTGTCCGGTGTATATGGCTACACCTTC
clone size: -; V gene: TRBV29-1; CDR3 length: 17; J gene: TRBJ2-3; D gene: TRBD1; CDR3 protein: CSVEEASDRVAPDTQYF; CDR3 DNA: TGCAGCGTTGAAGAGGCCTCCGACAGGGTGGCGCCAGATACGCAGTATTTT
clone size: -; V gene: TRBV18; CDR3 length: 13; J gene: TRBJ1-1; D gene: TRBD1; CDR3 protein: CASSRGTGARAFF; CDR3 DNA: TGTGCCAGCTCCCGGGGGACAGGGGCCCGAGCTTTCTTT
clone size: -; V gene: TRBV5-1; CDR3 length: 14; J gene: TRBJ1-5; D gene: TRBD1; CDR3 protein: CASSPGQGNQPQHF; CDR3 DNA: TGCGCCAGCAGCCCCGGACAGGGCAATCAGCCCCAGCATTTT
clone size: -; V gene: TRBV6-5; CDR3 length: 15; J gene: TRBJ2-7; D gene: TRBD1; CDR3 protein: CASSYSGQGSYEQYF; CDR3 DNA: TGTGCCAGCAGTTACTCGGGACAGGGATCCTACGAGCAGTACTTC
clone size: -; V gene: TRBV4-2; CDR3 length: 13; J gene: TRBJ2-3; D gene: -; CDR3 protein: CASSQVGPDTQYF; CDR3 DNA: TGTGCCAGCAGCCAAGTGGGGCCTGATACGCAGTATTTT
clone size: -; V gene: TRBV5-1; CDR3 length: 15; J gene: TRBJ1-1; D gene: -; CDR3 protein: CASSLGGGMNTEAFF; CDR3 DNA: TGCGCCAGCAGCTTGGGTGGAGGGATGAACACTGAAGCTTTCTTT
clone size: -; V gene: TRBV25-1; CDR3 length: 11; J gene: TRBJ2-1; D gene: -; CDR3 protein: CASVRSGEQFF; CDR3 DNA: TGTGCCAGCGTTCGTTCCGGTGAGCAGTTCTTC
clone size: -; V gene: TRBV4-1; CDR3 length: 16; J gene: TRBJ2-3; D gene: -; CDR3 protein: CASSHPTGRWTDTQYF; CDR3 DNA: TGCGCCAGCAGCCATCCGACAGGGAGGTGGACAGATACGCAGTATTTT
clone size: -; V gene: TRBV9; CDR3 length: 16; J gene: TRBJ2-1; D gene: TRBD1; CDR3 protein: CASSGMGQVSYNEQFF; CDR3 DNA: TGTGCCAGCAGCGGTATGGGACAGGTATCCTACAATGAGCAGTTCTTC
clone size: -; V gene: TRBV7-9; CDR3 length: 17; J gene: TRBJ2-5; D gene: TRBD2; CDR3 protein: CASSLGAGTSGQETQYF; CDR3 DNA: TGTGCCAGCAGCTTAGGGGCGGGGACTAGCGGGCAAGAGACCCAGTACTTC
clone size: -; V gene: TRBV6-5; CDR3 length: 13; J gene: TRBJ2-7; D gene: -; CDR3 protein: CASSYSSSYEQYF; CDR3 DNA: TGTGCCAGCAGTTACTCCAGCTCCTACGAGCAGTACTTC
clone size: -; V gene: TRBV14; CDR3 length: 16; J gene: TRBJ1-6; D gene: -; CDR3 protein: CASSQDSTGNNSPLHF; CDR3 DNA: TGTGCCAGCAGCCAAGATTCTACAGGGAATAATTCACCCCTCCACTTT
clone size: -; V gene: TRBV29-1; CDR3 length: 14; J gene: TRBJ2-5; D gene: TRBD2; CDR3 protein: CSASLAGGQETQYF; CDR3 DNA: TGCAGCGCCTCTCTAGCGGGGGGGCAAGAGACCCAGTACTTC
clone size: few; V gene: TRBV6-4; CDR3 length: 17; J gene: TRBJ2-2; D gene: TRBD2; CDR3 protein: CASSDSMREGATGELFF; CDR3 DNA: TGTGCCAGCAGTGACTCGATGCGGGAGGGGGCCACCGGGGAGCTGTTTTTT
clone size: -; V gene: TRBV7-3; CDR3 length: 18; J gene: TRBJ2-7; D gene: TRBD1; CDR3 protein: CASSLGHGLRDSAYEQYF; CDR3 DNA: TGTGCCAGCAGCTTAGGACATGGGTTAAGGGACAGTGCCTACGAGCAGTACTTC
clone size: once; V gene: TRBV5-4; CDR3 length: 15; J gene: TRBJ1-1; D gene: -; CDR3 protein: CASSFEGPGVTEAFF; CDR3 DNA: TGTGCCAGCAGCTTCGAGGGACCGGGGGTAACTGAAGCTTTCTTT
clone size: -; V gene: TRBV19; CDR3 length: 14; J gene: TRBJ1-1; D gene: -; CDR3 protein: CASKFTGGNTEAFF; CDR3 DNA: TGTGCCAGTAAATTCACGGGAGGGAACACTGAAGCTTTCTTT
clone size: -; V gene: TRBV5-6; CDR3 length: 14; J gene: TRBJ2-5; D gene: -; CDR3 protein: CASSDTRGKETQYF; CDR3 DNA: TGTGCCAGCAGCGATACGAGGGGGAAAGAGACCCAGTACTTC
clone size: -; V gene: TRBV6-2/TRBV6-3; CDR3 length: 18; J gene: TRBJ2-6; D gene: TRBD2; CDR3 protein: CASSNTSGKLSGANVLTF; CDR3 DNA: TGTGCCAGCAGCAATACTAGCGGCAAGCTCTCTGGGGCCAACGTCCTGACTTTC
clone size: -; V gene: TRBV27; CDR3 length: 11; J gene: TRBJ1-2; D gene: -; CDR3 protein: CASSPGYGYTF; CDR3 DNA: TGTGCCAGCAGTCCAGGTTACGGCTACACCTTC
clone size: -; V gene: TRBV5-1; CDR3 length: 12; J gene: TRBJ1-6; D gene: -; CDR3 protein: CASSLDQGLLHF; CDR3 DNA: TGCGCCAGCAGCTTGGATCAGGGACTCCTCCACTTT
clone size: few; V gene: TRBV30; CDR3 length: 14; J gene: TRBJ2-5; D gene: TRBD2; CDR3 protein: CAWSVGLAGETQYF; CDR3 DNA: TGTGCCTGGAGTGTCGGGCTAGCGGGAGAGACCCAGTACTTC
clone size: -; V gene: TRBV19; CDR3 length: 14; J gene: TRBJ2-1; D gene: -; CDR3 protein: CASSTLSSYNEQFF; CDR3 DNA: TGTGCCAGTAGTACCCTAAGCTCCTACAATGAGCAGTTCTTC
clone size: -; V gene: TRBV12-3/TRBV12-4; CDR3 length: 11; J gene: TRBJ2-5; D gene: -; CDR3 protein: CASSGLETQYF; CDR3 DNA: TGTGCCAGCAGTGGCTTGGAGACCCAGTACTTC
clone size: -; V gene: TRBV4-1; CDR3 length: 13; J gene: TRBJ2-5; D gene: -; CDR3 protein: CASSQGPGETQYF; CDR3 DNA: TGCGCCAGCAGCCAAGGTCCCGGAGAGACCCAGTACTTC
clone size: -; V gene: TRBV29-1; CDR3 length: 11; J gene: TRBJ1-1; D gene: -; CDR3 protein: CSVTENTEAFF; CDR3 DNA: TGCAGCGTTACAGAGAACACTGAAGCTTTCTTT
clone size: -; V gene: TRBV4-2; CDR3 length: 14; J gene: TRBJ2-1; D gene: -; CDR3 protein: CASSQVASTDEQFF; CDR3 DNA: TGTGCCAGCAGCCAAGTCGCAAGTACGGATGAGCAGTTCTTC
clone size: -; V gene: TRBV30; CDR3 length: 15; J gene: TRBJ2-1; D gene: TRBD2; CDR3 protein: CAWSAGTSGYNEQFF; CDR3 DNA: TGTGCCTGGAGTGCCGGGACTAGCGGCTACAATGAGCAGTTCTTC
clone size: -; V gene: TRBV10-3; CDR3 length: 13; J gene: TRBJ1-5; D gene: TRBD1; CDR3 protein: CASGQGVNQPQHF; CDR3 DNA: TGTGCCAGCGGACAGGGGGTGAATCAGCCCCAGCATTTT
clone size: -; V gene: TRBV4-1; CDR3 length: 19; J gene: TRBJ2-3; D gene: TRBD2; CDR3 protein: CASSQERFGTSGITDTQYF; CDR3 DNA: TGCGCCAGCAGCCAAGAGCGTTTTGGGACTAGCGGGATCACAGATACGCAGTATTTT
clone size: -; V gene: TRBV7-3; CDR3 length: 14; J gene: TRBJ1-1; D gene: -; CDR3 protein: CASSPQGGGTEAFF; CDR3 DNA: TGTGCCAGCAGCCCACAGGGAGGGGGCACTGAAGCTTTCTTT
clone size: -; V gene: TRBV6-2/TRBV6-3; CDR3 length: 14; J gene: TRBJ2-2; D gene: TRBD2; CDR3 protein: CASSQGTSGGELFF; CDR3 DNA: TGTGCCAGCAGCCAAGGGACTAGCGGTGGGGAGCTGTTTTTT
clone size: -; V gene: TRBV9; CDR3 length: 22; J gene: TRBJ2-2; D gene: TRBD2; CDR3 protein: CASSVVDSRTSGGALRTGELFF; CDR3 DNA: TGTGCCAGCAGCGTAGTCGACAGTCGGACTAGCGGGGGGGCCTTACGCACCGGGGAGCTGTTTTTT
clone size: -; V gene: TRBV7-3; CDR3 length: 18; J gene: TRBJ2-2; D gene: TRBD2; CDR3 protein: CASSLNSPGGGNTGELFF; CDR3 DNA: TGTGCCAGCAGCTTAAACTCTCCGGGGGGTGGAAACACCGGGGAGCTGTTTTTT
clone size: -; V gene: TRBV18; CDR3 length: 13; J gene: TRBJ2-3; D gene: TRBD2; CDR3 protein: CASALAGVDTQYF; CDR3 DNA: TGTGCCAGCGCCTTAGCGGGAGTAGATACGCAGTATTTT
clone size: -; V gene: TRBV19; CDR3 length: 17; J gene: TRBJ2-3; D gene: TRBD2; CDR3 protein: CASKRGSGTSGTDTQYF; CDR3 DNA: TGTGCCAGTAAACGGGGCTCCGGGACTAGCGGCACAGATACGCAGTATTTT
clone size: -; V gene: TRBV9; CDR3 length: 16; J gene: TRBJ2-2; D gene: TRBD1; CDR3 protein: CASSVGGQGATGELFF; CDR3 DNA: TGTGCCAGCAGCGTAGGCGGACAGGGGGCAACCGGGGAGCTGTTTTTT
clone size: -; V gene: TRBV5-1; CDR3 length: 14; J gene: TRBJ1-2; D gene: -; CDR3 protein: CASSLVYGNYGYTF; CDR3 DNA: TGCGCCAGCAGCTTGGTATACGGTAACTATGGCTACACCTTC
clone size: -; V gene: TRBV21-1; CDR3 length: 14; J gene: TRBJ2-1; D gene: -; CDR3 protein: CASRKGQGVNEQFF; CDR3 DNA: TGTGCCAGCAGAAAAGGACAGGGGGTAAATGAGCAGTTCTTC
clone size: -; V gene: TRBV12-3/TRBV12-4; CDR3 length: 13; J gene: TRBJ2-5; D gene: TRBD1; CDR3 protein: CASSFPGGETQYF; CDR3 DNA: TGTGCCAGCAGTTTTCCAGGGGGAGAGACCCAGTACTTC